These T cell receptor beta chains were read from a single sample in a study of T cell responses to AZD1222 COVID-19 vaccine. The protocol was immunoSEQ multiplex PCR, while the TCRdb copy is restricted to in-frame clones and leaves out a portion. The sample includes 150,000 to 200,000 clones, about 90% seen only once; the top ten take about 1.1%. The sequencing used peripheral blood, collected 28 days after the second AZD1222 dose. The receptors were gathered from an adult who received the AZD1222 COVID-19 vaccine. The CDR3 runs from the conserved cysteine through the conserved F or W. D genes are given only for firm matches. Part of the rows lack a size; the others show once, few, many or a class for expanded clones.

TRBJ2-2 | TRBV6-5 | NA | NA | TGTGCCAGCAGTCCTCCAGGACATAACACCGGGGAGCTGTTTTTT | CASSPPGHNTGELFF
TRBJ2-7 | TRBV6-5 | NA | TRBD1 | TGTGCCAGCAGTTACGGTCCGGGACAGGGGGCCCACGAGCAGTACTTC | CASSYGPGQGAHEQYF
TRBJ1-1 | TRBV18 | NA | TRBD1 | TGTGCCAGCTCACCCCGGGACAGGGGACGTAACACTGAAGCTTTCTTT | CASSPRDRGRNTEAFF
TRBJ1-6 | TRBV6-6 | NA | TRBD1 | TGTGCCAGCACCTCCCCAGGGGGCCCTAGTGCACCCCTCCACTTT | CASTSPGGPSAPLHF
TRBJ1-6 | TRBV2 | NA | NA | TGTGCCAGCAGCCCCGGGGGGGGGTTAGATTCACCCCTCCACTTT | CASSPGGGLDSPLHF
TRBJ2-2 | TRBV19 | NA | TRBD1 | TGTGCCAGTAGTTTGGGCAGGGGGCACGGGGAGCTGTTTTTT | CASSLGRGHGELFF
TRBJ1-2 | TRBV5-1 | NA | NA | TGCGCCAGCAGCTTGGCCCCCCCTGACCTGGTCTACACCTTC | CASSLAPPDLVYTF
TRBJ1-5 | TRBV6-5 | NA | TRBD1 | TGTGCCAGCAGCAGGACAGGGGATAGCAATCAGCCCCAGCATTTT | CASSRTGDSNQPQHF
TRBJ1-4 | TRBV10-3 | once | TRBD1 | TGTGCCATCAGTCGGACAGGGAATGAAAAACTGTTTTTT | CAISRTGNEKLFF
TRBJ1-4 | TRBV5-4 | NA | NA | TGTGCCAGCAGCCCCGACGGACGAACAGAAAAACTGTTTTTT | CASSPDGRTEKLFF